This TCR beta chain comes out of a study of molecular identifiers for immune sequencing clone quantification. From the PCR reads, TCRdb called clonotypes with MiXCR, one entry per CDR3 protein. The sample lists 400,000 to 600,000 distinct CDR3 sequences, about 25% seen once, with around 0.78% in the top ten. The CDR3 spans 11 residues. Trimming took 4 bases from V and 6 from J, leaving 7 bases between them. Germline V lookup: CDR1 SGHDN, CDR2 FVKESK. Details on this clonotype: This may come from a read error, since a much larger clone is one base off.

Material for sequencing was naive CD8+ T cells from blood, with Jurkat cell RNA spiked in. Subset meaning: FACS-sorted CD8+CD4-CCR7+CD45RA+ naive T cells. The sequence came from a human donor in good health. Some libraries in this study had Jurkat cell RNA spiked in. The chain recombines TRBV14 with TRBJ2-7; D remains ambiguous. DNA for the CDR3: TGTGCCAGCAGCCGGTACTGCGAGCAGTACTTC. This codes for CASSRYCEQYF.